One sample yielded the 17 T cell receptor beta chains listed below, sequenced in a study of tumor and adjacent non-tumor tissue in lung cancer. The template was RNA from unsorted bulk tissue. A modified ARM-PCR protocol with three rounds of nested PCR amplified TCRbeta. TCRdb recomputed calls from the multiplex PCR reads with MiXCR, one row per CDR3 protein. The sample carries some 80,000 distinct CDR3 sequences, approximately 72% recorded once. The sequenced sample was lung tumor tissue. The origin of the receptors is a woman in her forties with non-small cell lung cancer.

The chain carries TRBV6-1 and TRBJ1-5, with a possible D match to TRBD1 (5 bases). The J call may be wrong; the DNA end is better matched by TRBJ2-3. Germline loops: CDR1 MNHNS, CDR2 SASEGT. The CDR3 contains 15 residues. The CDR3 sequence: CASSRGWGSDQPQYF. The CDR3 nucleotides are TGTGCCAGCAGCCGTGGATGGGGCTCGGATCAGCCCCAGTATTTT.

Comments on this clonotype: It is likely a read error, because the conserved phenylalanine at the end of the CDR3 is missing. The chain combines TRBV14 with TRBJ2-3; D possibly corresponds to TRBD1 (5 bases). The V gene lost 1 base and the J gene lost 7 bases, with 9 bases spanning the gap. The CDR3 sequence is 13 residues long. CDR1 is SGHDN and CDR2 is FVKESK in the germline V gene. CDR3 nucleotide sequence: TGTGCCAGCAGCCAAGGCCGGACATATACGCAGTATTAT. It specifies CASSQGRTYTQYY.

This clonotype occurred once. This may stem from a read error, because a much larger clone lies one nucleotide away. The chain joins TRBV6-4 to TRBJ2-3; D is ambiguous. There are 15 residues in the CDR3. The V end was cut by 5 bases, the J end by 0 bases, with 12 bases between. Per germline, CDR1 MRHNA and CDR2 SNTAGT. CDR3 in amino acids: CASSPSVTSTDTQYF. CDR3 DNA sequence: TGTGCCAGCAGTCCTAGTGTTACTAGCACAGATACGCAGTATTTT.

This clonotype was counted a few times. This may be a read error: a much more frequent sequence differs by one nucleotide. The CDR3 DNA reads TGTGCCAACAGCCACCTGGTTGGGCAGGGTCCCACCGGGGAGCTGTTTTTT. It encodes CANSHLVGQGPTGELFF. The chain has TRBV5-6 and TRBJ2-2, with D possibly TRBD1 on 5 matching bases. CDR3 size: 17 residues. CDR1 and CDR2 from the germline V gene are SGHDT and YYEEEE.

The chain links TRBV7-9 to TRBJ2-1; possible D gene TRBD2, 6 bases. This CDR3 spans 18 amino acids. V was clipped by 5 bases and J by 2 bases, with 22 bases between them. Per germline, CDR1 SEHNR and CDR2 FQNEAQ (reference sequence). The CDR3: CASSPRGGTGKPYNEQFF. The CDR3 DNA reads TGTGCCAGCAGCCCGAGAGGAGGGACTGGGAAACCCTACAATGAGCAGTTCTTC.

This chain joins TRBV24-1 and TRBJ2-2, with a possible D match to TRBD1 (6 bases). Looked up from germline, CDR1 is KGHDR and CDR2 is SFDVKD. This CDR3 has 14 residues. As DNA, the CDR3 is TGTGACATCAGTGAGGACAGCCCCACCGGGGAGCTGTTTTTT. This gives the protein CDISEDSPTGELFF.

A word on this clonotype: Its ends do not fully match the called genes, so a read error is possible. The genes are TRBV18 and TRBJ2-4; D gene uncertain. The germline CDR1 and CDR2 sequences are KGHSH and LQKENI. The CDR3 loop spans 17 amino acids. This chain's CDR3 is CASTLAGAADTKNIQYF. CDR3 DNA sequence: TGTGCCAGCACCCTTGCTGGAGCAGCCGACACCAAAAACATTCAATACTTC.

The chain has TRBV11-2 and TRBJ2-1; either TRBD1 or TRBD2 may fit D (5 bases each). The CDR3 runs to 14 residues. Germline V gene lookup returns CDR1 SGHAT and CDR2 FQNNGV. The CDR3 sequence is CDSSRTGTENEQFF. The CDR3 bases are TGTGACAGTTCCCGAACGGGGACCGAGAATGAGCAGTTCTTC.

Ten or more counts support this clonotype. One base away lies a much larger clone, so this may be a sequencing read error. The gene calls are TRBV11-2 and TRBJ1-1; no firm D call. Trimming removed 4 bases at V and 5 bases at J, with 14 bases between. Germline V lookup: CDR1 SGHAT, CDR2 FQNNGV. The CDR3 extends over 14 amino acids. This chain's CDR3 is CASSSNVHGTEAFF. CDR3 nucleotides: TGTGCCAGCAGCTCAAATGTTCACGGGACTGAAGCTTTCTTT.

With respect to this clonotype: An end of the junction differs from the germline gene, which may be a read error. The chain links TRBV20-1 to TRBJ2-7; D unresolved. The CDR3 has 14 residues. From germline, CDR1 is DFQATT and CDR2 SNEGSKA (reference sequence). CDR3 sequence: CNAGRVGVSYEQYF. The DNA for the CDR3 is TGCAATGCTGGCCGGGTCGGTGTCTCCTACGAGCAGTACTTC.

Notes on this clonotype: A read error may account for a junction end that differs from germline. This sequence joins TRBV14 and TRBJ2-1; D is unclear. Germline V gene lookup returns CDR1 SGHDN and CDR2 FVKESK. The CDR3 contains 13 residues. The CDR3 DNA sequence: TGTGCCAGCAGCTGGGCCTCCTACAATAAGCAGTTCTTC. Its protein product is CASSWASYNKQFF.

The chain carries TRBV20-1 and TRBJ2-1; D remains unclear. This CDR3 has 16 residues. The germline gives CDR1 DFQATT, CDR2 SNEGSKA (reference sequence). V shed 7 bases and J shed 5 bases, with 24 bases lying between them. CDR3 coding DNA: TGCAGTGTTGAATCTCCAGAGTGGGTGCGGAACAATGAGCAGTTCTTC. This translates into CSVESPEWVRNNEQFF.

This clonotype was counted a single time. A much larger clone is a single base away; this may be a read error. This sequence joins TRBV20-1 and TRBJ1-5; a weak D match, TRBD1 (5 bases). The germline V gene encodes CDR1 DFQATT and CDR2 SNEGSKA (reference sequence). The CDR3 has 15 amino acids. V gave up 5 bases and J gave up 3 bases, with 17 bases separating them. CDR3 sequence reads: CSASPQAYSNQPQHF. As DNA, the CDR3 is TGCAGTGCTTCCCCACAGGCCTATTCCAATCAGCCCCAGCATTTT.

This chain links TRBV5-6 with TRBJ2-7, with D unclear. V was pared by 1 base and J by 11 bases, with 13 bases between. The CDR3 loop spans 12 amino acids. CDR1 is SGHDT, CDR2 YYEEEE, per germline. The CDR3 coding sequence is TGTGCCAGCAGCTTGCGGCAGAGCCTGAAGTACTTC. It translates to CASSLRQSLKYF.

This clonotype was seen just once. The V gene is TRBV29-1, the J gene TRBJ1-6; no reliable D call. The length of the CDR3 is 13 residues. Germline-derived CDR1 and CDR2 are SQVTM and ANQGSEA. The CDR3: CSVGERVGSPLHF. CDR3 coding DNA: TGCAGTGTAGGAGAGAGGGTTGGTTCACCCCTCCACTTT.

A word on this clonotype: An end of the junction does not agree with germline; a read error may underlie this. The chain carries TRBV29-1 and TRBJ1-2; 9 bases map to TRBD1. Germline CDR1 and CDR2: SQVTM and ANQGSEA. The length of the CDR3 is 12 residues. This chain's CDR3 is CRVEGTGNSYAF. The CDR3 DNA follows: TGCAGGGTTGAGGGGACAGGGAATAGCTACGCCTTC.

About this clonotype itself: Given a much more abundant clone one base away, this may be a read error. The chain is built from TRBV20-1 and TRBJ2-5; 11 bases align to TRBD2. This CDR3 spans 13 amino acids. Germline V gives CDR1 DFQATT, CDR2 SNEGSKA (reference sequence). CDR3 in DNA: TGCAGACCTAGACTAGCGGGAAAAGAGACCCAGTACTTC. Protein product: CRPRLAGKETQYF.